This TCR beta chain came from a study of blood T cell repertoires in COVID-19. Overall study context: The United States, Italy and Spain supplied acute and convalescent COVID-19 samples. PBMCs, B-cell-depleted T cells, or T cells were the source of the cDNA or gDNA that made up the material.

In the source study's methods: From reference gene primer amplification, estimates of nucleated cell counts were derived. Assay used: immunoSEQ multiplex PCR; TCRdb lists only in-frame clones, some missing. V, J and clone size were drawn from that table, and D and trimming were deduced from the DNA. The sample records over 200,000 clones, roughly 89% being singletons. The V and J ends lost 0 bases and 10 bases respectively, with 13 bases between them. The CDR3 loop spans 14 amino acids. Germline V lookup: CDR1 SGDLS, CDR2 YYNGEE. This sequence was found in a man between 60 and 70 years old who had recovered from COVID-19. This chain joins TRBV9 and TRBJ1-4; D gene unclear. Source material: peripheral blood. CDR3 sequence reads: CASSVDTDAGKLFF. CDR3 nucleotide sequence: TGTGCCAGCAGCGTAGATACGGACGCGGGAAAACTGTTTTTT.